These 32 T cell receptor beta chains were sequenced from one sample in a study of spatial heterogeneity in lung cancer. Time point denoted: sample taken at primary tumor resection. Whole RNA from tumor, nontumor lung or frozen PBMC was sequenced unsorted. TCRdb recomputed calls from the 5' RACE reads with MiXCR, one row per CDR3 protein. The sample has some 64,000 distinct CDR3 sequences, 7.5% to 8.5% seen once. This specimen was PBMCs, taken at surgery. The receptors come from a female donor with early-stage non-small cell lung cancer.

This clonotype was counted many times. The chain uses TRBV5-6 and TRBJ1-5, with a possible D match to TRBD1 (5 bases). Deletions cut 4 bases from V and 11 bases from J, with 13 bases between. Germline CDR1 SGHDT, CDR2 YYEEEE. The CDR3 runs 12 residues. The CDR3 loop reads CASSKLQTAQHF. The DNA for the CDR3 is TGTGCCAGCAGCAAACTTCAGACAGCCCAGCATTTT.

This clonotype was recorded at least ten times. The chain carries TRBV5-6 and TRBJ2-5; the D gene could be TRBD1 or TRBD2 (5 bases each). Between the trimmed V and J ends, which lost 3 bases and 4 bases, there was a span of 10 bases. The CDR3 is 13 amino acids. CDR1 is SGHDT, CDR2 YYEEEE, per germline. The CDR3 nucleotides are TGTGCCAGCAGCTGGGGGTTAGGAGAGACCCAGTACTTC. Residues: CASSWGLGETQYF.

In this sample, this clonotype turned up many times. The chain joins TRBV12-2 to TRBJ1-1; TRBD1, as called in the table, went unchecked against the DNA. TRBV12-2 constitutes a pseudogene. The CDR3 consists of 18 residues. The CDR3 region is CASRFTLNIRGLDGEAFF. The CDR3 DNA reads TGTGCAAGTCGCTTTACCCTAAATATCCGGGGGCTCGACGGTGAAGCTTTCTTT.

CDR3 protein: CSARGDLEKLFF. The DNA for the CDR3 is TGCAGCGCGAGGGGGGATTTAGAAAAACTGTTTTTT. The rearrangement links TRBV29-1 to TRBJ1-4, with D tentatively TRBD1 (6 bases). V was trimmed by 7 bases and J by 8 bases, leaving 14 bases between them. CDR3 size: 12 residues. CDR1 SQVTM and CDR2 ANQGSEA come from the germline V gene. The whole variable domain, remainder taken from reference TRBV29-1 and TRBJ1-4, is SAVISQKPSRDICQRGTSLTIQCQVDSQVTMMFWYRQQPGQSLTLIATANQGSEATYESGFVIDKFPISRPNLTFSTLTVSNMSPEDSSIYLCSARGDLEKLFFGSGTQLSVL.

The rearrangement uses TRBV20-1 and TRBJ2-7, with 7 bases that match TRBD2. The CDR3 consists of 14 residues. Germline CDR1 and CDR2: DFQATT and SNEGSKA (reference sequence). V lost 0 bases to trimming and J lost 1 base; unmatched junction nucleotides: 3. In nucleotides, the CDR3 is TGCAGTGCTAGAGAACCTAGCGGTTCCTACGAGCAGTACTTC. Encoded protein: CSAREPSGSYEQYF.

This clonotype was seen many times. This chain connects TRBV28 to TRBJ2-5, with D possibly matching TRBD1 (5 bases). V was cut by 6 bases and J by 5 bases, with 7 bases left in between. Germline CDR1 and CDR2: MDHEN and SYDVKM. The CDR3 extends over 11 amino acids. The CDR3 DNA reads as TGTGCCAGCAGCAAGGGGGAGACCCAGTACTTC. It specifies CASSKGETQYF.

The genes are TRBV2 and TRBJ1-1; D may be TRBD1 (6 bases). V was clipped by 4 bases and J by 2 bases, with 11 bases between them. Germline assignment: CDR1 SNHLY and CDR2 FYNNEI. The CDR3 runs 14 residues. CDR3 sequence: CASSGQDDNTEAFF. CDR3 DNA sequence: TGTGCCAGCAGTGGACAGGACGATAACACTGAAGCTTTCTTT.

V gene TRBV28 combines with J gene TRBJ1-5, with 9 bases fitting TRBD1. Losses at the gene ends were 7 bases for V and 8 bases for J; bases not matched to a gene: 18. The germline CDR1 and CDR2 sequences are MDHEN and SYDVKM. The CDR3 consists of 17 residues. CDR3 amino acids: CASTPTGGAVVKEPQHF. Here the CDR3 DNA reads TGTGCCAGCACTCCCACAGGGGGCGCGGTCGTGAAGGAGCCCCAGCATTTT.

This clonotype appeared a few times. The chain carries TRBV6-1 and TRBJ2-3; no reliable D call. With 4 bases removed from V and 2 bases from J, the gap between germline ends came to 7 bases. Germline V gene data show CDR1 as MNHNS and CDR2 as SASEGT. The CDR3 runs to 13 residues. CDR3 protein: CASSGIITDTQYF. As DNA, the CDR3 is TGTGCCAGCAGTGGCATAATCACAGATACGCAGTATTTT.

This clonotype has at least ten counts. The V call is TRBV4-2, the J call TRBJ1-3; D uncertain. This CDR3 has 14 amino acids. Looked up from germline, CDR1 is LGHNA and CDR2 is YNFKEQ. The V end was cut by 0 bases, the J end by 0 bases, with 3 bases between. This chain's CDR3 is CASSQDPSGNTIYF. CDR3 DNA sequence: TGTGCCAGCAGCCAAGACCCCTCTGGAAACACCATATATTTT.

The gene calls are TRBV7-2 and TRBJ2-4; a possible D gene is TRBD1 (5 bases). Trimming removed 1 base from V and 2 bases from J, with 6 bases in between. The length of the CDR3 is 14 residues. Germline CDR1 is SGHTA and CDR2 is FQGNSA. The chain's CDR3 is CASSLEGTKNIQYF. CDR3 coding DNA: TGTGCCAGCAGCTTAGAGGGGACCAAAAACATTCAGTACTTC.

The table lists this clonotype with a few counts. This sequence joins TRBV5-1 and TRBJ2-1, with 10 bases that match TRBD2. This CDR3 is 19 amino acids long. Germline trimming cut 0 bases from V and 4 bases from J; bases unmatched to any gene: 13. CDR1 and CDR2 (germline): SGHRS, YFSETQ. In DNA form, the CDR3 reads TGCGCCAGCAGCTTGGCGGACAGGGCTAGCGGGGGAGTTTACAATGAGCAGTTCTTC. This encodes CASSLADRASGGVYNEQFF.

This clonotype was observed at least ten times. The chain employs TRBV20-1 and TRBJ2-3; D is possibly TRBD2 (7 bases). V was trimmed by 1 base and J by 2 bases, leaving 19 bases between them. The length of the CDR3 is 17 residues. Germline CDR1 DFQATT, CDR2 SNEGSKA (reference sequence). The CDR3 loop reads CSARVEGGTTHTDTQYF. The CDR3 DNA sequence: TGCAGTGCTAGAGTGGAGGGGGGGACTACACACACAGATACGCAGTATTTT.

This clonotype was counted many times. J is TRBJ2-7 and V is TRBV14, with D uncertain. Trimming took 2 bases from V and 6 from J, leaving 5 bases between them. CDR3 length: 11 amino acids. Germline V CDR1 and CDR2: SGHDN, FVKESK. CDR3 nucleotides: TGTGCCAGCAGCCAACTCTCCGAGCAGTACTTC. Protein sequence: CASSQLSEQYF.

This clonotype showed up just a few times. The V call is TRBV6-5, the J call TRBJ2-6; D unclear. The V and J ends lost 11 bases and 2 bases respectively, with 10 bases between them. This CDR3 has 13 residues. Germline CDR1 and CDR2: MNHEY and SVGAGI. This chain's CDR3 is CAAGRAGANVLTF. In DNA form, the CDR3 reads TGTGCCGCCGGACGGGCTGGGGCCAACGTCCTGACTTTC.

The CDR3 bases are TGTGCCACCAGTGACGATCCCGCGGGTACAGATACGCAGTATTTT. This gives the protein CATSDDPAGTDTQYF. The gene calls are TRBV24-1 and TRBJ2-3, with D possibly matching TRBD2 (5 bases). This CDR3 spans 15 amino acids. CDR1 KGHDR and CDR2 SFDVKD come from the germline V gene. V dropped 4 bases and J dropped 3 bases, with 13 bases sitting between them.

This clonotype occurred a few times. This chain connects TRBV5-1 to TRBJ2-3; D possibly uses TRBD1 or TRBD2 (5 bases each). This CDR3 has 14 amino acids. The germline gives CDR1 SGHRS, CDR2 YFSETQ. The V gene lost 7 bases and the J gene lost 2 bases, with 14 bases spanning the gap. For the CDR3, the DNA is TGCGCCAGCTCAGCCGGGGCTTACACAGATACGCAGTATTTT. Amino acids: CASSAGAYTDTQYF.

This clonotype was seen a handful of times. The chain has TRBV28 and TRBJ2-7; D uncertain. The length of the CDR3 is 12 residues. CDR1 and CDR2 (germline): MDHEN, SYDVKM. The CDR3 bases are TGTGCCAGCACCTCATCCTCCGACGAGCAGTACGTC. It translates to CASTSSSDEQYV.

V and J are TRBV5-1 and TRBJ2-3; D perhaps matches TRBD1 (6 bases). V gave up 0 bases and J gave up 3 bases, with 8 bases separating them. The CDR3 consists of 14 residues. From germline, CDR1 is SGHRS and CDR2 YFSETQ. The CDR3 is CASSLGQETDTQYF. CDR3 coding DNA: TGCGCCAGCAGCTTGGGACAGGAGACAGATACGCAGTATTTT.

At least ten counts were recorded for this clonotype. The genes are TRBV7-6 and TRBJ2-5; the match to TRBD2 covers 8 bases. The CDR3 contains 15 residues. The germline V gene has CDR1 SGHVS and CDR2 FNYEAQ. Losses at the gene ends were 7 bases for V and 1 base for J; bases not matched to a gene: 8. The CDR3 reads CASKTSERRQETQYF. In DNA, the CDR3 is TGTGCCAGCAAGACTAGCGAAAGGCGCCAAGAGACCCAGTACTTC.

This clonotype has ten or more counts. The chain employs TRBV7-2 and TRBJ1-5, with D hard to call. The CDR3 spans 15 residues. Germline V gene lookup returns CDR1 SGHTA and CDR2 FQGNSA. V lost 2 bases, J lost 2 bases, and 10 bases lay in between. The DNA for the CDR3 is TGTGCCAGCAGCTTAACTGTAGCCGGCAATCAGCCCCAGCATTTT. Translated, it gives CASSLTVAGNQPQHF.

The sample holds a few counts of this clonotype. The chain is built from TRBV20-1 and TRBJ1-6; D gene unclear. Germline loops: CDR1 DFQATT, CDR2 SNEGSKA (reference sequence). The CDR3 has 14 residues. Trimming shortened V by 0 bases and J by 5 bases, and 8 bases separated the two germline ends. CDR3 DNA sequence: TGCAGTGCTAGAGATCCGGGGAATAATTCACCCCTCCACTTT. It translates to CSARDPGNNSPLHF.

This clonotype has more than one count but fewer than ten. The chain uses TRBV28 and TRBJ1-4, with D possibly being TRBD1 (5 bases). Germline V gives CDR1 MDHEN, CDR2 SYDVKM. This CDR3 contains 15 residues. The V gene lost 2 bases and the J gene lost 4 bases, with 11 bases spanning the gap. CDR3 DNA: TGTGCCAGCAGTTTACTCGGGACTCTTAATGAAAAACTGTTTTTT. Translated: CASSLLGTLNEKLFF.

This CDR3 is CASSSTVRDRTGNTIYF. CDR3 sequence (DNA): TGTGCCAGCAGCTCTACTGTACGGGACCGCACTGGAAACACCATATATTTT. This chain uses TRBV28 with TRBJ1-3; perhaps TRBD1 as D (5 bases). V was clipped by 6 bases and J by 2 bases, with 20 bases between them. Germline CDR1 and CDR2: MDHEN and SYDVKM. The CDR3 has 17 residues. Drawing the rest from reference TRBV28 and TRBJ1-3, the complete variable domain is DVKVTQSSRYLVKRTGEKVFLECVQDMDHENMFWYRQDPGLGLRLIYFSYDVKMKEKGDIPEGYSVSREKKERFSLILESASTNQTSMYLCASSSTVRDRTGNTIYFGEGSWLTVV.

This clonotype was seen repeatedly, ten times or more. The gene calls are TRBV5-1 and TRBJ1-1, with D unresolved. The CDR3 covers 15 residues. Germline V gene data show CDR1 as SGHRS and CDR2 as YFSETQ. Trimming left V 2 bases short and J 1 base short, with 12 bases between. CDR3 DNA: TGCGCCAGCAGCTTTTCACAGAGGACGAACACTGAAGCTTTCTTT. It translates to CASSFSQRTNTEAFF.

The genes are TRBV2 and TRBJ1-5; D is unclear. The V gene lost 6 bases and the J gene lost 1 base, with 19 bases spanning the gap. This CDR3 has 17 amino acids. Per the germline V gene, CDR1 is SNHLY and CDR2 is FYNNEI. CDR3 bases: TGTGCCAGCAGACAGTTACGTAGGGATCGCAGCAATCAGCCCCAGCATTTT. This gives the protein CASRQLRRDRSNQPQHF.

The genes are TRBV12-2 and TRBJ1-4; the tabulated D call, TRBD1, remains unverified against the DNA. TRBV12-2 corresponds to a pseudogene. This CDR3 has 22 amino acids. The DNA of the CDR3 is TGTGCAAGTCGCTTAGACCTCAGACCCCCACGGGACACCTATGCAACTAATGAAAAACTGTTTTTT. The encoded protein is CASRLDLRPPRDTYATNEKLFF.

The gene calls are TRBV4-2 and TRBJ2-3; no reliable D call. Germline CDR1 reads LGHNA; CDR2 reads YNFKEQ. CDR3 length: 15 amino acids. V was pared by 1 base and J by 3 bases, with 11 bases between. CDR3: CASSQGGIQTDTQYF. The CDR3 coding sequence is TGTGCCAGCAGCCAAGGGGGTATCCAGACAGATACGCAGTATTTT.

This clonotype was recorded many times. CDR3 loop: CSVAIQGNTIYF. The DNA of the CDR3 is TGCAGCGTTGCCATACAGGGAAACACCATATATTTT. The chain has TRBV29-1 and TRBJ1-3; D ambiguous. There are 12 residues in the CDR3. Germline assignment: CDR1 SQVTM and CDR2 ANQGSEA. V was trimmed by 4 bases and J by 4 bases, leaving 8 bases between them. Full variable domain (rest looked up from reference TRBV29-1 and TRBJ1-3): SAVISQKPSRDICQRGTSLTIQCQVDSQVTMMFWYRQQPGQSLTLIATANQGSEATYESGFVIDKFPISRPNLTFSTLTVSNMSPEDSSIYLCSVAIQGNTIYFGEGSWLTVV.

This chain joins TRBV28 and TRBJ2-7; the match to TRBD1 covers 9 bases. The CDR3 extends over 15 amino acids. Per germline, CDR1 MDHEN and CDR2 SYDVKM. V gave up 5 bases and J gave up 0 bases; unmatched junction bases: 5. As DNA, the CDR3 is TGTGCCAGCAGTGTAACAGGGGGCCGCTCCTACGAGCAGTACTTC. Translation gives CASSVTGGRSYEQYF. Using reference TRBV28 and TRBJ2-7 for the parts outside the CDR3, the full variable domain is DVKVTQSSRYLVKRTGEKVFLECVQDMDHENMFWYRQDPGLGLRLIYFSYDVKMKEKGDIPEGYSVSREKKERFSLILESASTNQTSMYLCASSVTGGRSYEQYFGPGTRLTVT.

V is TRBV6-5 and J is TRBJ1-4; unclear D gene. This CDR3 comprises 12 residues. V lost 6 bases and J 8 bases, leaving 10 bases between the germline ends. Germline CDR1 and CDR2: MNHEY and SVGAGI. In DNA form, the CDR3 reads TGTGCCAGCAGCCACAGTCAAGAAAAACTGTTTTTT. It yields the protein CASSHSQEKLFF.

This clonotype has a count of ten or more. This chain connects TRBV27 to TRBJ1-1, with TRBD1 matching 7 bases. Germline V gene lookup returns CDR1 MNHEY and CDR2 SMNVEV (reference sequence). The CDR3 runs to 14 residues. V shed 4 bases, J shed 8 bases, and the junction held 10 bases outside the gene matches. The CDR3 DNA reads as TGTGCCAGCAGTTCGACAGGGAAAACGGGGGAAGCTTTCTTT. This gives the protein CASSSTGKTGEAFF.